A single sample is the source of the 24 T cell receptor beta chains below, sequenced in a study of T-cell memory formation after mild COVID-19. One entry per CDR3 protein, called by TCRdb with MiXCR from the 5' RACE reads. This sample has about 350,000 distinct CDR3 sequences, with under 25% found just once. Sequenced: PBMCs or a T cell subset sorted from them (not recorded which). Source of these receptors: a man between 18 and 29 years old who had mild COVID-19 (a few samples of this study predate the infection). Cell type and time point are not known.

The chain joins TRBV10-3 to TRBJ1-5; D gene unclear. CDR1 is ENHRY and CDR2 is SYGVKD in the germline V gene. This CDR3 is 15 amino acids long. Trimming stripped 4 bases from V and 0 bases from J, with 10 bases between. The CDR3 reads CAISGGPDSNQPQHF. In DNA, the CDR3 is TGTGCCATCAGTGGCGGGCCAGATAGCAATCAGCCCCAGCATTTT.

This clonotype was seen only a few times. The chain uses TRBV28 and TRBJ1-2; 9 nucleotides match TRBD1. V dropped 2 bases and J dropped 6; count of bases not matched to a gene: 4. Germline V gene data show CDR1 as MDHEN and CDR2 as SYDVKM. This CDR3 is 14 amino acids long. CDR3 coding DNA: TGTGCCAGCAGTTTACCCGGACAGGGGAATGGCTACACCTTC. It is translated as CASSLPGQGNGYTF.

This clonotype was detected many times. This chain connects TRBV12-3 or TRBV12-4 to TRBJ2-7, with D tentatively TRBD1 (5 bases). The V gene lost 6 bases and the J gene lost 6 bases, with 12 bases spanning the gap. The CDR3 extends over 12 amino acids. CDR3 DNA sequence: TGTGCCAGCAGATCCACAGGTGGCGAGCAGTACTTC. This gives the protein CASRSTGGEQYF.

A few counts support this clonotype. V usage is TRBV20-1 and J usage is TRBJ1-5; 10 bases match TRBD1. This CDR3 region has 12 residues. V lost 4 bases to trimming and J lost 9 bases; unmatched junction nucleotides: 3. CDR1 and CDR2 (germline): DFQATT, SNEGSKA (reference sequence). The CDR3 sequence is CSATGTGAPQHF. In nucleotides, the CDR3 is TGCAGTGCTACCGGGACAGGGGCGCCCCAGCATTTT.

The chain recombines TRBV10-1 with TRBJ2-7; D is possibly TRBD1 (5 bases). There are 14 residues in the CDR3. Germline values: CDR1 WNHNN, CDR2 SYGVQD (reference sequence). Trimming cost V 0 bases and J 9 bases, with 15 bases left between them. The DNA of the CDR3 is TGCGCCAGCAGTGAGTCTCCAGGGCGCACAGTGCAGTACTTC. Its translation: CASSESPGRTVQYF.

This sequence joins TRBV4-3 and TRBJ1-2, with D uncertain. The CDR3 has 15 residues. Trimming left V 0 bases short and J 2 bases short, with 10 bases between. Germline CDR1 and CDR2: LGHNA and YSLEER. Here the CDR3 DNA reads TGCGCCAGCAGCCAAGATGCCCCAGGCAACTATGGCTACACCTTC. The encoded protein is CASSQDAPGNYGYTF.

This chain links TRBV7-2 with TRBJ2-5, with 7 bases that match TRBD2. Germline V gives CDR1 SGHTA, CDR2 FQGNSA. This CDR3 is built from 13 residues. After removal of 6 bases from V and 4 bases from J, the junction contained 5 bases not matched to a gene. This CDR3 is CASRGLPGETQYF. The CDR3 DNA is TGTGCCAGCAGGGGACTACCGGGAGAGACCCAGTACTTC.

The chain uses TRBV12-3 or TRBV12-4 and TRBJ2-1; D perhaps matches TRBD2 (6 bases). V was clipped by 4 bases and J by 8 bases, with 12 bases between them. The length of the CDR3 is 13 residues. CDR3 DNA sequence: TGTGCCAGCAGTTGGGGACCGGGAGATGAGCAGTTCTTC. It yields the protein CASSWGPGDEQFF.

This clonotype came up a few times. The chain is built from TRBV5-5 and TRBJ2-2; a weak D match, TRBD1 (5 bases). The CDR3 is 16 amino acids. With 0 bases removed from V and 0 bases from J, the gap between germline ends came to 9 bases. Germline CDR1 and CDR2: SGHKS and YYEKEE (reference sequence). CDR3 sequence: CASSLAGIANTGELFF. For the CDR3, the DNA is TGTGCCAGCAGCTTGGCAGGGATCGCGAACACCGGGGAGCTGTTTTTT.

V is TRBV4-1 and J is TRBJ2-3; 10 bases match TRBD2. The CDR3 loop spans 16 amino acids. Per the germline V gene, CDR1 is MGHRA and CDR2 is YSYEKL. V lost 3 bases, J lost 5 bases, and 8 bases stayed unmatched. The CDR3 region has the DNA TGCGCCAGCAGCCATTATAGCGGGGGGAAGAGAGATACGCAGTATTTT. Encoded protein: CASSHYSGGKRDTQYF.

This clonotype has just a few counts. The gene calls are TRBV20-1 and TRBJ1-5; D possibly corresponds to TRBD1 (6 bases). V lost 3 bases and J 0 bases, leaving 18 bases between the germline ends. Per the germline V gene, CDR1 is DFQATT and CDR2 is SNEGSKA (reference sequence). This CDR3 is built from 17 residues. CDR3 nucleotide sequence: TGCAGTGCTAGGACCTCGGGACATCAAAATAGCAATCAGCCCCAGCATTTT. Amino acid sequence: CSARTSGHQNSNQPQHF.

This rearrangement joins TRBV4-3 to TRBJ2-7, with no clear D. There are 14 residues in the CDR3. Trimming removed 0 bases at V and 0 bases at J, with 6 bases between. Looked up from germline, CDR1 is LGHNA and CDR2 is YSLEER. CDR3 amino acids: CASSQEPGSYEQYF. CDR3 DNA: TGCGCCAGCAGCCAAGAGCCGGGCTCCTACGAGCAGTACTTC.

This clonotype was counted between two and nine times. The CDR3 DNA is TGTGCCAGCAGTTTAAGGCGCAGGGACACTGAAGCTTTCTTT. Protein sequence: CASSLRRRDTEAFF. V gene TRBV12-3 or TRBV12-4 combines with J gene TRBJ1-1, with a tentative D call TRBD1 (5 bases). Trimming pared 2 bases from V and 3 bases from J, leaving 10 bases between. This CDR3 region has 14 residues.

The chain recombines TRBV11-3 with TRBJ2-1; D assignment may be TRBD1 or TRBD2 (6 bases each). Trimming stripped 6 bases from V and 5 bases from J, with 17 bases between. Germline-derived CDR1 and CDR2 are SGHNT and YENEEA. This CDR3 has 15 amino acids. CDR3 loop: CASSLSLGGNNEQFF. The CDR3 nucleotides read TGTGCCAGCAGTCTAAGTCTAGGGGGGAACAATGAGCAGTTCTTC.

The V call is TRBV11-2, the J call TRBJ2-7; D might be TRBD1 or TRBD2, each matching 5 bases. Germline CDR1 SGHAT, CDR2 FQNNGV. There are 15 residues in the CDR3. Trimming took off 5 bases at V and 6 bases at J, with 20 bases between the two ends. In DNA form, the CDR3 reads TGTGCCAGCAGCCCTCGGGCCCGGTCAGGGAGCGAGCAGTACGTC. This codes for CASSPRARSGSEQYV.

This clonotype was counted many times. The chain is built from TRBV3-1 and TRBJ2-7; D tentatively fits TRBD1 or TRBD2 (5 bases each). This CDR3 has 13 residues. The V end was cut by 2 bases, the J end by 8 bases, with 13 bases between. Germline V CDR1 and CDR2: LGHDT, YNNKEL (reference sequence). CDR3 residues: CASSQFLGVQQYF. The CDR3 region has the DNA TGTGCCAGCAGCCAATTCCTGGGGGTTCAGCAGTACTTC.

The V call is TRBV11-2, the J call TRBJ2-2; D unresolved. The V and J ends lost 1 base and 3 bases respectively, with 6 bases between them. The CDR3 covers 14 residues. Germline CDR1 SGHAT, CDR2 FQNNGV. The CDR3 nucleotides read TGTGCCAGCAGCTTAGTCGCCTACACCGGGGAGCTGTTTTTT. As protein: CASSLVAYTGELFF.

The chain's CDR3 is CASSSPQGSRNTEAFF. The DNA for the CDR3 is TGTGCCAGCAGTTCCCCCCAGGGATCTCGGAACACTGAAGCTTTCTTT. The chain uses TRBV28 and TRBJ1-1; weak D call: TRBD1 (5 bases). CDR3 length: 16 residues. V was cut by 4 bases and J by 1 base, with 16 bases left in between. Germline V gives CDR1 MDHEN, CDR2 SYDVKM.

The rearrangement links TRBV3-1 to TRBJ1-5, with a tentative D call TRBD1 (5 bases). V was pared by 0 bases and J by 2 bases, with 17 bases between. Germline CDR1 is LGHDT and CDR2 is YNNKEL (reference sequence). The CDR3 extends over 18 amino acids. CDR3 DNA: TGTGCCAGCAGCCAAGACGGAATGGGTGTAGGGGGCAATCAGCCCCAGCATTTT. Protein product: CASSQDGMGVGGNQPQHF.

Sample share makes this clonotype medium-sized. The chain is built from TRBV5-6 and TRBJ1-2; 7 bases agree with TRBD1. The CDR3 consists of 15 residues. The germline V gene encodes CDR1 SGHDT and CDR2 YYEEEE. The V gene end was trimmed by 1 base and the J gene end by 4 bases; junction bases not matched to a gene: 7. This chain's CDR3 is CASSLPGQLTYGYTF. In nucleotides, the CDR3 is TGTGCCAGCAGCTTGCCGGGACAGTTAACCTATGGCTACACCTTC.

This clonotype was counted only a few times. The chain employs TRBV28 and TRBJ1-3; D unclear. CDR3 length: 13 residues. The V end lost 6 bases, the J end lost 7 bases, and 13 bases lay between the germline ends. Germline loops: CDR1 MDHEN, CDR2 SYDVKM. This CDR3 reads CASRGGARNTIYF. The CDR3 DNA is TGTGCCAGCAGGGGAGGAGCCAGGAACACCATATATTTT.

V usage is TRBV5-1 and J usage is TRBJ2-1, with D possibly being TRBD2 (5 bases). The germline gives CDR1 SGHRS, CDR2 YFSETQ. Trimming removed 3 bases from V and 8 bases from J, with 15 bases in between. This CDR3 region has 14 residues. The CDR3 bases are TGCGCCAGCAGCTCCGGGCACGGGGTCGATGAGCAGTTCTTC. This gives the protein CASSSGHGVDEQFF. Full variable domain (missing parts from reference TRBV5-1 and TRBJ2-1): KAGVTQTPRYLIKTRGQQVTLSCSPISGHRSVSWYQQTPGQGLQFLFEYFSETQRNKGNFPGRFSGRQFSNSRSEMNVSTLELGDSALYLCASSSGHGVDEQFFGPGTRLTVL.

This clonotype was detected a few times. The chain uses TRBV15 and TRBJ1-1; D gene ambiguous. V gave up 3 bases and J gave up 7 bases, with 9 bases separating them. There are 12 residues in the CDR3. Germline V gives CDR1 LNHNV, CDR2 YYDKDF (reference sequence). The CDR3, as DNA: TGTGCCACCAGCAGTGTCCGGAATGAAGCTTTCTTT. Amino acid sequence: CATSSVRNEAFF.

This clonotype was detected a few times. V gene TRBV27 combines with J gene TRBJ2-2; D unclear. CDR3 length: 16 amino acids. CDR1 and CDR2 from the germline V gene are MNHEY and SMNVEV (reference sequence). V was pared by 7 bases and J by 3 bases, with 18 bases between. The CDR3 region has the DNA TGTGCCAGCATTTCCGACCCTACTGAGGACACCGGGGAGCTGTTTTTT. Translated, it gives CASISDPTEDTGELFF.